This T cell receptor beta chain emerged from a study of molecular identifiers for immune sequencing clone quantification. Study outcomes and limitations: The study found clones above 20 RNA copies held over 99% of effector molecules and under 1% in naive cells.

The naive CD8 libraries originated from between roughly 18,000 and 1,100,000 sorted cells and drew on 10%, 30% or 50% RNA. Naive CD8 T cells were FACS-sorted by CD8+CD4-CCR7+CD45RA+ markers. Concerning this clonotype itself: As yet, its antigen is unknown.

Preparation of the bulk TCR libraries relied on previously described methods and listed TCR primers. TCRdb re-called the PCR reads through MiXCR, storing one row per CDR3 protein. This table has approximately 680,000 distinct CDR3 sequences, approximately 24% appearing once. Sequencing was carried out using naive CD8+ T cells from blood, with Jurkat cell RNA spiked in. Documented subset: FACS-sorted CD8+CD4-CCR7+CD45RA+ naive T cells. The TCR was taken from a human donor in good health. Some libraries in this study had Jurkat cell RNA spiked in.

This CDR3 is CASSLGQGSYNSPLHF. The CDR3 region has the DNA TGTGCCAGCAGCTTAGGCCAAGGAAGCTATAATTCACCCCTCCACTTT. The rearrangement joins TRBV13 to TRBJ1-6; D unclear. V lost 0 bases to trimming and J lost 3 bases, with 9 bases between them. The CDR3 runs to 16 residues. Germline-derived CDR1 and CDR2 are PRHDT and FYEKMQ (reference sequence).